These 28 T cell receptor beta chains originate from one sample sequenced in a study of PD-1 blockade in classical Hodgkin lymphoma. Time point given: newly diagnosed, previously untreated cHL patient sample. Some clones are missing from TCRdb's copy, which holds only in-frame ones; the method was immunoSEQ multiplex PCR. The table lists some 23,000 clones, roughly 94% of them singletons. The sample was peripheral blood mononuclear cells (PBMCs). Receptors were obtained from a human donor with classical Hodgkin lymphoma.

The chain recombines TRBV30 with TRBJ2-2; 7 bases fit TRBD1. The germline V gene has CDR1 GTSNPN and CDR2 SVGIG (reference sequence). This CDR3 has 13 amino acids. The J segment lost 4 bases and the V segment lost 5 bases, leaving 4 bases of the junction unmatched. The CDR3 nucleotides are TGTGCCTGGGCGACAGGGTCCACCGGGGAGCTGTTTTTT. This sequence encodes CAWATGSTGELFF.

In its sample, this clone was seen once. V and J are TRBV19 and TRBJ1-2, with D uncertain. The V end was cut by 10 bases, the J end by 2 bases, with 11 bases between. The V gene's germline CDR1 is LNHDA and CDR2 SQIVND (reference sequence). The CDR3 runs to 12 residues. The CDR3: CATGSTNYGYTF. CDR3 nucleotides: TGTGCCACGGGGTCCACGAACTATGGCTACACCTTC.

The rearrangement links TRBV29-1 to TRBJ2-1, with D maybe TRBD1 (6 bases). The germline CDR1 and CDR2 sequences are SQVTM and ANQGSEA. The CDR3 is made up of 14 amino acids. Trimming cost V 6 bases and J 10 bases, with 22 bases left between them. CDR3 in amino acids: CSVPQGALNGEQFF. The CDR3 DNA is TGCAGCGTCCCACAGGGAGCCCTAAATGGAGAGCAGTTCTTC.

The V gene is TRBV4-3, the J gene TRBJ1-6, with a weak D call TRBD1 (5 bases). Deletions cut 0 bases from V and 0 bases from J, with 12 bases between. The CDR3 totals 18 residues. CDR1 and CDR2 from the germline V gene are LGHNA and YSLEER. For the CDR3, the DNA is TGCGCCAGCAGCCAAGACGCACAGGAGAGCTCCTATAATTCACCCCTCCACTTT. Amino acid sequence: CASSQDAQESSYNSPLHF.

This sequence joins TRBV30 and TRBJ1-1; tentative D call: TRBD1 (6 bases). V was clipped by 0 bases and J by 4 bases, with 15 bases between them. Germline-derived CDR1 and CDR2 are GTSNPN and SVGIG (reference sequence). This CDR3 is built from 15 residues. This CDR3 reads CAWSVPDGGSTEAFF. The CDR3 nucleotides read TGTGCCTGGAGTGTTCCCGATGGGGGCAGCACTGAAGCTTTCTTT.

The DNA of the CDR3 is TGTGCCAGCAGCTTAACGACAGGGGGTGTATACGAGCAGTACTTC. It translates to CASSLTTGGVYEQYF. The rearrangement links TRBV7-2 to TRBJ2-7; 9 positions agree with TRBD1. This CDR3 comprises 15 residues. From germline, CDR1 is SGHTA and CDR2 FQGNSA. The junction had 6 bases not matched to a gene; V was cut back by 2 bases and J by 4 bases.

The CDR3 nucleotides read TGTGCCAGCAGCCCGCGCCTTGGAAACACCATATATTTT. Translation gives CASSPRLGNTIYF. V gene TRBV9 combines with J gene TRBJ1-3; D uncertain. The germline V gene has CDR1 SGDLS and CDR2 YYNGEE. V was cut by 4 bases and J by 3 bases, with 8 bases left in between. The CDR3 extends over 13 amino acids.

V usage is TRBV2 and J usage is TRBJ2-3; 7 bases fit TRBD1. Germline CDR1 is SNHLY and CDR2 is FYNNEI. There are 14 residues in the CDR3. After removal of 6 bases from V and 3 bases from J, the junction contained 6 bases not matched to a gene. CDR3 loop: CASRRQGRTDTQYF. The CDR3 DNA sequence: TGTGCCAGCAGGAGACAGGGACGGACAGATACGCAGTATTTT. The full variable domain, in which reference TRBV2 and TRBJ2-3 provide the parts outside the CDR3, is EPEVTQTPSHQVTQMGQEVILRCVPISNHLYFYWYRQILGQKVEFLVSFYNNEISEKSEIFDDQFSVERPDGSNFTLKIRSTKLEDSAMYFCASRRQGRTDTQYFGPGTRLTVL.

Points on this clone: The same CDR3 arises from other DNA sequences in this sample as well. This rearrangement joins TRBV4-1 to TRBJ2-7, with D uncertain. This CDR3 has 16 amino acids. Germline CDR1 is MGHRA and CDR2 is YSYEKL. Deletions cut 0 bases from V and 0 bases from J, with 12 bases between. CDR3 in amino acids: CASSQDVRPSSYEQYF. The DNA of the CDR3 is TGCGCCAGCAGCCAAGACGTCAGACCCAGCTCCTACGAGCAGTACTTC.

V and J are TRBV7-2 and TRBJ2-5, with D perhaps matching TRBD1 (6 bases). The CDR3 is made up of 15 amino acids. The V gene lost 4 bases and the J gene lost 0 bases, with 12 bases spanning the gap. Germline V CDR1 and CDR2: SGHTA, FQGNSA. The CDR3 sequence: CASSSSRGYQETQYF. DNA of the CDR3: TGTGCCAGCAGCTCCAGTAGGGGGTACCAAGAGACCCAGTACTTC.

This chain connects TRBV5-6 to TRBJ1-4; D is unresolved. CDR1 is SGHDT, CDR2 YYEEEE, per germline. The V end was cut by 0 bases, the J end by 3 bases, with 9 bases between. The CDR3 loop spans 15 amino acids. The CDR3 here is CASSLAPGPNEKLFF. In DNA form, the CDR3 reads TGTGCCAGCAGCTTGGCCCCAGGTCCTAATGAAAAACTGTTTTTT.

With respect to this clone: At one end, the junction sequence differs from germline, possibly due to a read error. The V call is TRBV29-1, the J call TRBJ1-1; D not certain. CDR1 SQVTM and CDR2 ANQGSEA come from the germline V gene. The CDR3 is 11 amino acids. CDR3 bases: TGCAGCGTTGTCGAGAACGCTGAAGCTTTCTTT. This sequence encodes CSVVENAEAFF.

CDR3 in DNA: TGTGCCAGCAGTTACTCTGGGGGCCAGAGTCAGCCCCAGCATTTT. This codes for CASSYSGGQSQPQHF. V and J are TRBV6-6 and TRBJ1-5; TRBD1 is a possible D gene (6 bases). The V end was cut by 0 bases, the J end by 6 bases, with 12 bases between. Germline assignment: CDR1 MNHNY and CDR2 SVGAGI (reference sequence). The CDR3 covers 15 residues.

The chain links TRBV9 to TRBJ2-3, with a weak D call TRBD1 (6 bases). This CDR3 has 16 amino acids. The V end was cut by 5 bases, the J end by 6 bases, with 22 bases between. Germline assignment: CDR1 SGDLS and CDR2 YYNGEE. In nucleotides, the CDR3 is TGTGCCAGCAGTGTGGAAAGGGGGTCCTCACGGGATACGCAGTATTTT. As protein: CASSVERGSSRDTQYF.

V gene TRBV4-1 combines with J gene TRBJ2-4; D unclear. V was trimmed by 2 bases and J by 7 bases, leaving 3 bases between them. This CDR3 spans 11 amino acids. CDR1 is MGHRA, CDR2 YSYEKL, per germline. CDR3 sequence reads: CASSQNNIQYF. The CDR3 nucleotides are TGCGCCAGCAGCCAAAATAACATTCAGTACTTC.

The chain employs TRBV6-5 and TRBJ2-2; a weak D match, TRBD2 (5 bases). The V and J ends lost 2 bases and 4 bases respectively, with 11 bases between them. The V gene's germline CDR1 is MNHEY and CDR2 SVGAGI. The length of the CDR3 is 15 residues. The CDR3 loop is CASSYLAARTGELFF. The DNA for the CDR3 is TGTGCCAGCAGTTACCTAGCAGCTCGCACCGGGGAGCTGTTTTTT.

The chain is built from TRBV19 and TRBJ2-1; TRBD2 is a possible D gene (5 bases). The CDR3 totals 14 residues. V was trimmed by 5 bases and J by 9 bases, leaving 17 bases between them. Germline CDR1 is LNHDA and CDR2 is SQIVND (reference sequence). The chain's CDR3 is CASSAGPHGGEQFF. DNA for the CDR3: TGTGCCAGTAGTGCAGGTCCTCACGGAGGTGAGCAGTTCTTC.

This clone was counted a single time. The J gene is TRBJ2-3, the V gene TRBV6-1; D possibly corresponds to TRBD1 (5 bases). V lost 7 bases and J 0 bases, leaving 11 bases between the germline ends. The CDR3 sequence is 14 residues long. Germline CDR1 is MNHNS and CDR2 is SASEGT. CDR3 DNA sequence: TGTGCCAGCAAGACCACAGGTAGCACAGATACGCAGTATTTT. Translated, it gives CASKTTGSTDTQYF.

The gene calls are TRBV6-5 and TRBJ1-1; no reliable D call. Germline values: CDR1 MNHEY, CDR2 SVGAGI. Trimming pared 2 bases from V and 1 base from J, leaving 11 bases between. The CDR3 covers 15 residues. CDR3 residues: CASSYLAAANTEAFF. CDR3 nucleotide sequence: TGTGCCAGCAGTTACCTGGCAGCAGCGAACACTGAAGCTTTCTTT.

The chain recombines TRBV5-4 with TRBJ2-1, with TRBD2 as a possible D gene (5 bases). Trimming removed 0 bases at V and 6 bases at J, with 16 bases between. CDR3 length equals 16 residues. CDR1 and CDR2 (germline): SGHNT, YYREEE (reference sequence). In DNA, the CDR3 is TGTGCCAGCAGCTTGGGGTCCTCCCGGGATCCCAATGAGCAGTTCTTC. It yields the protein CASSLGSSRDPNEQFF. The full variable domain, with the rest looked up from reference TRBV5-4 and TRBJ2-1, is ETGVTQSPTHLIKTRGQQVTLRCSSQSGHNTVSWYQQALGQGPQFIFQYYREEENGRGNFPPRFSGLQFPNYSSELNVNALELDDSALYLCASSLGSSRDPNEQFFGPGTRLTVL.

The chain recombines TRBV14 with TRBJ2-6, with 7 bases aligning to TRBD1. The CDR3 runs to 16 residues. V shed 2 bases, J shed 2 bases, and the junction held 3 bases outside the gene matches. CDR1 is SGHDN, CDR2 FVKESK, per germline. CDR3 protein: CASSQRTGTGANVLTF. CDR3 sequence (DNA): TGTGCCAGCAGCCAACGGACAGGTACTGGGGCCAACGTCCTGACTTTC.

The rearrangement joins TRBV13 to TRBJ2-5; D gene unclear. The germline V gene encodes CDR1 PRHDT and CDR2 FYEKMQ (reference sequence). V lost 3 bases and J lost 5, with 10 bases in between. This CDR3 has 13 residues. CDR3 residues: CASSLVVGETQYF. As DNA, the CDR3 is TGTGCCAGCAGCTTGGTAGTCGGGGAGACCCAGTACTTC.

This chain joins TRBV9 and TRBJ1-4; D is ambiguous. The V gene lost 0 bases and the J gene lost 7 bases, with 13 bases spanning the gap. CDR3 length equals 15 residues. The V gene's germline CDR1 is SGDLS and CDR2 YYNGEE. For the CDR3, the DNA is TGTGCCAGCAGCGTAGATCCCACAAAAGGTGAAAAACTGTTTTTT. Encoded protein: CASSVDPTKGEKLFF. The whole variable domain, filled in from reference TRBV9 and TRBJ1-4, reads DSGVTQTPKHLITATGQRVTLRCSPRSGDLSVYWYQQSLDQGLQFLIQYYNGEERAKGNILERFSAQQFPDLHSELNLSSLELGDSALYFCASSVDPTKGEKLFFGSGTQLSVL.

This rearrangement joins TRBV5-8 to TRBJ1-5; D gene ambiguous. CDR1 is SGHTS, CDR2 YDEGEE, per germline. The CDR3 length is 13 residues. The V gene lost 0 bases and the J gene lost 9 bases, with 10 bases spanning the gap. In DNA, the CDR3 is TGTGCCAGCAGCTTGGTTTGGGAATCGCCCCAGCATTTT. This encodes CASSLVWESPQHF.

The gene calls are TRBV11-3 and TRBJ2-7; 12 bases fit TRBD2. V trimming: 6 bases; J trimming: 3 bases; junction bases outside the gene matches: 6. In germline, CDR1 is SGHNT, CDR2 YENEEA. This CDR3 has 15 amino acids. The CDR3 coding sequence is TGTGCCAGCAGTGTACTAGCGGGAGGTAGCTACGAGCAGTACTTC. Translation: CASSVLAGGSYEQYF.

The V gene is TRBV5-1, the J gene TRBJ2-1; unclear D gene. This CDR3 is built from 14 residues. Trimming took off 0 bases at V and 4 bases at J, with 8 bases between the two ends. CDR1 SGHRS and CDR2 YFSETQ come from the germline V gene. The CDR3 coding sequence is TGCGCCAGCAGCTTGGGACAAATATACAATGAGCAGTTCTTC. Translated: CASSLGQIYNEQFF.

The chain uses TRBV12-2 and TRBJ2-1; the table's TRBD2 call for D was not verified on the DNA. TRBV12-2 is a known pseudogene. The CDR3 covers 17 residues. The CDR3 nucleotides read TGTGCAAGTCGCTTAGGTCCGGGACTAGCGGGGGGCTATGAGCAGTTCTTC. Protein product: CASRLGPGLAGGYEQFF.

The chain uses TRBV28 and TRBJ1-5, with TRBD1 matching over 8 bases. Unmatched junction bases numbered 8, after V lost 6 bases and J lost 7 bases. CDR1 MDHEN and CDR2 SYDVKM come from the germline V gene. This CDR3 is built from 14 residues. DNA of the CDR3: TGTGCCAGCAGGAACAGGGGGGGCGGGCAGCCCCAGCATTTT. Translation: CASRNRGGGQPQHF.